The source of this T cell receptor (beta chain) is a study of T cells in Graves' hyperthyroidism and ophthalmopathy. In this sample, this clonotype turned up many times. Its antigen is undetermined. TCR beta CDR3 regions were amplified from RNA transcripts. RT-PCR in the first round (using the HTBI primer set) targeted the TCR CDR3. TCRdb re-derived calls from the multiplex PCR reads in MiXCR, one entry per CDR3 protein. The data hold hundreds of thousands of distinct CDR3 sequences, with around 21% observed a single time. This CDR3 region has 14 residues. Germline CDR1 is MNHEY and CDR2 is SMNVEV (reference sequence). V dropped 3 bases and J dropped 2 bases, with 11 bases sitting between them. Study-level results: Median prediction lead before ophthalmopathy onset was 6.5 months with the model.

Uncontrolled infection, other autoimmune disease, pregnancy or lactation led to exclusion. The chain recombines TRBV27 with TRBJ2-7, with unresolved D. Sequencing was done on a sample of blood. The sequence was collected from a man aged 25 to 40 with Graves' ophthalmopathy. The CDR3 region has the DNA TGTGCCAGCAGTTTTGTCGGCGACGCCTACGAGCAGTACTTC. Its protein is CASSFVGDAYEQYF.